This TCR beta chain comes out of a study of blood T cell repertoires in COVID-19. Study-wide background: Italy, Spain and the United States were the sources of the convalescent and acute COVID-19 samples. In each case, the material was cDNA or gDNA derived from T cells, B-cell-depleted T cells, or PBMCs.

Source study methods: Nucleated cell counts were estimated from reference gene primer amplification. TCRdb's copy holds only in-frame clones and misses some; the assay was immunoSEQ multiplex PCR. Clone size and V and J calls were adopted from that table, with D and trimming inferred from the DNA. The data show about 82,000 clones, with around 80% seen just once and roughly 38% held by the top ten. Seattle patients were enrolled while actively infected and followed longitudinally. Germline V lookup: CDR1 SGHVS, CDR2 FQNEAQ. The CDR3 spans 15 residues. The V and J ends lost 1 base and 4 bases respectively, with 11 bases between them.

This sequence was found in a man aged 55 to 70 with COVID-19, enrolled during active disease. V is TRBV7-8 and J is TRBJ1-5, with D uncertain. Sequencing was done on a sample of peripheral blood. CDR3 DNA: TGTGCCAGCAGCTTAGAAAACGGCGGTAATCAGCCCCAGCATTTT. Amino acid sequence: CASSLENGGNQPQHF. Based on the CDR3 plus reference TRBV7-8 and TRBJ1-5, the full variable domain is GAGVSQSPRYKVAKRGQDVALRCDPISGHVSLFWYQQALGQGPEFLTYFQNEAQLDKSGLPSDRFFAERPEGSVSTLKIQRTQQEDSAVYLCASSLENGGNQPQHFGDGTRLSIL.